This TCR beta chain was recorded in a study of graft-versus-host responses after intestinal transplantation. As regards this clone: The antigen remains undetermined.

General study findings and limits: Circulating GvH clone levels at their peak were associated with HvG declines (early post-transplant). Recipient bone marrow held GvH clones, some seen earlier in ileum or blood. Allografts of patients with graft-donor T cell macrochimerism showed high graft-versus-host to host-versus-graft clone ratios.

The assay was immunoSEQ multiplex PCR, and TCRdb's table has in-frame clones only and misses some. The table lists about 110,000 clones, roughly 93% of them singletons. The TCR was taken from a human donor who was the organ donor for an intestinal transplant. The material sequenced was unstimulated CD8+ T cells sorted from spleen or lymph node cells, taken before transplant.

CDR3 sequence: CASSIGTEAFF. The CDR3 DNA reads TGTGCCAGTAGTATTGGAACTGAAGCTTTCTTT. The chain has TRBV19 and TRBJ1-1; D is unclear. Looked up from germline, CDR1 is LNHDA and CDR2 is SQIVND (reference sequence). Trimming removed 3 bases from V and 5 bases from J, with 4 bases in between. The CDR3 totals 11 residues.